The entry that follows covers one T cell receptor (beta chain) sequence. Its target is not known. CDR1 is SEHNR, CDR2 FQNEAQ, per germline (reference sequence). There are 15 residues in the CDR3. This entry belongs to a study of T cells expressing NK-cell markers. Study observations and caveats: These same clonotypes (in a few donors) also led the CD3+CD56-NKG2C+ fraction. Evidence did not settle whether expanded NKG2C+ T cell clones targeted HCMV. NKG2C+ dominant clonotypes from 6 or 7 donors made up about 1.0-7.0% of CD8+ T cells.

Reprocessing the 5' RACE reads, TCRdb reports a single entry for every CDR3 protein and omits DNA. The sample's table shows almost 450,000 distinct CDR3 sequences. The genes are TRBV7-9 and TRBJ2-5; as DNA is missing, the TRBD1 call by TCRdb cannot be tested. The receptor's source is a woman aged 18 to 75 in good health. What was sequenced was blood T cells: a sorted CD56 or NKG2C T cell subset, CD4+ or CD8+ T cells, or bulk PBMC T cells (not recorded which). CDR3 sequence reads: CASKPGRKNQETQYF.